A selection of T cell receptor beta chains follows, all from one sample in a study of cytomegalovirus exposure and HLA in healthy donors. Using immunoSEQ multiplex PCR, the repertoire was profiled, and TCRdb retains in-frame clones only, with some absent. Of roughly 65,000 clones listed, 80% to 95% are singletons. Sequencing was done on a sample of PBMCs. These receptors all come from a young man in good health and CMV-seropositive. Both conserved end residues are part of each CDR3. A D gene is named only where the DNA matches it firmly. Size values are once, few and many counts, or a class for expanded clones, and some rows have none.

J | V | size | D | CDR3 | DNA
TRBJ1-1 | TRBV5-4 | NA | NA | CASSLGQVSRTEAFF | TGTGCCAGCAGCTTGGGTCAGGTCTCCAGGACTGAAGCTTTCTTT
TRBJ2-1 | TRBV18 | NA | NA | CASSWGRDNEQFF | TGTGCCAGCTCATGGGGCAGGGACAATGAGCAGTTCTTC
TRBJ2-5 | TRBV6-1 | NA | NA | CASTLSEDFGTQYF | TGTGCCAGCACCTTAAGCGAGGACTTCGGGACCCAGTACTTC
TRBJ2-3 | TRBV9 | NA | NA | CASSVGADTQYF | TGTGCCAGCAGCGTAGGAGCAGATACGCAGTATTTT
TRBJ1-3 | TRBV5-1 | NA | NA | CASSLYAGLFFRNTIYF | TGCGCCAGCAGCTTGTACGCAGGTCTTTTTTTTAGAAACACCATATATTTT
TRBJ1-4 | TRBV6-5 | NA | TRBD1 | CASTGTGKNEKLFF | TGTGCCAGCACCGGGACAGGGAAGAATGAAAAACTGTTTTTT
TRBJ2-2 | TRBV11-2 | NA | TRBD2 | CASSFTSGSSPGELFF | TGTGCCAGCAGCTTCACTAGCGGGAGCTCCCCCGGGGAGCTGTTTTTT
TRBJ2-1 | TRBV12-5 | NA | TRBD1 | CASGLEGQAYNEQFF | TGTGCTAGTGGTTTGGAGGGACAGGCCTACAATGAGCAGTTCTTC
TRBJ2-7 | TRBV6-5 | NA | TRBD2 | CASSYSGGRAYEQYF | TGTGCCAGCAGTTACTCTGGCGGGAGGGCCTACGAGCAGTACTTC
TRBJ2-7 | TRBV2 | few | NA | CASLLTSYEQYF | TGTGCCAGCCTTCTAACTTCCTACGAGCAGTACTTC
TRBJ2-3 | TRBV7-3 | NA | TRBD1 | CASSSNKPGQGTDTQYF | TGTGCCAGCAGCTCCAACAAACCGGGACAGGGCACAGATACGCAGTATTTT
TRBJ1-1 | TRBV11-3 | NA | NA | CASSLAGATEAFF | TGTGCCAGCAGCTTAGCAGGGGCCACTGAAGCTTTCTTT
TRBJ2-1 | TRBV5-1 | NA | NA | CASSFSGTSYNEQFF | TGCGCCAGCAGCTTTAGTGGGACTTCATACAATGAGCAGTTCTTC
TRBJ2-2 | TRBV27 | NA | NA | CASSRRGLDTGELFF | TGTGCCAGCAGTCGCAGGGGTCTAGACACCGGGGAGCTGTTTTTT
TRBJ2-1 | TRBV5-1 | once | NA | CARKAPSVGSSYNEQFF | TGCGCCAGAAAAGCCCCCAGTGTGGGCAGCTCCTACAATGAGCAGTTCTTC
TRBJ1-2 | TRBV7-5 | NA | NA | CARSLATDNYGYTF | TGTGCCAGAAGCTTAGCGACAGACAACTATGGCTACACCTTC
TRBJ2-1 | TRBV7-9 | NA | TRBD2 | CASSSIQISGRIRVEQFF | TGTGCCAGCAGCTCCATTCAAATTAGCGGGAGGATCCGGGTTGAGCAGTTCTTC
TRBJ2-7 | TRBV27 | NA | TRBD2 | CASSSLAGGSYEQYF | TGTGCCAGCAGTTCGCTAGCGGGAGGGTCCTACGAGCAGTACTTC
TRBJ1-5 | TRBV6-1 | NA | NA | CASLERGASNQPQHF | TGTGCCAGCCTGGAACGGGGGGCGAGCAATCAGCCCCAGCATTTT
TRBJ1-2 | TRBV7-2 | NA | NA | CARSGGRANYGYTF | TGTGCCAGGAGTGGGGGCAGAGCTAACTATGGCTACACCTTC
TRBJ2-1 | TRBV27 | NA | TRBD2 | CASSVTSGLEQFF | TGTGCCAGCAGTGTGACTAGCGGGCTTGAGCAGTTCTTC
TRBJ2-7 | TRBV4-2 | once | TRBD2 | CASSQDGDRSGRVYEQYF | TGTGCCAGCAGCCAAGATGGGGATCGGAGCGGGAGGGTCTACGAGCAGTACTTC
TRBJ1-3 | TRBV27 | NA | TRBD1 | CASSVLGQGGNTIYF | TGTGCCAGCAGCGTCCTGGGACAGGGGGGAAACACCATATATTTT
TRBJ2-1 | TRBV11-2 | once | NA | CASSLTPPGEIYNEQFF | TGTGCCAGCAGCTTAACACCCCCCGGGGAGATATACAATGAGCAGTTCTTC
TRBJ2-7 | TRBV29-1 | few | NA | CSVEDSLSYEQYF | TGCAGCGTTGAGGACAGTTTATCCTACGAGCAGTACTTC
TRBJ2-7 | TRBV5-6 | few | NA | CASSLVSYEQYF | TGTGCCAGCAGCTTGGTGAGCTACGAGCAGTACTTC
TRBJ2-1 | TRBV2 | NA | TRBD2 | CASSDPGLAFSEQFF | TGTGCCAGCAGTGATCCAGGACTAGCATTTTCTGAGCAGTTCTTC
TRBJ2-2 | TRBV7-6 | NA | NA | CASSLATLGGELFF | TGTGCCAGCAGCTTGGCGACTCTGGGCGGGGAGCTGTTTTTT
TRBJ2-3 | TRBV5-5 | NA | TRBD1 | CASSLGPGQGVTDTQYF | TGTGCCAGCAGCTTGGGCCCGGGACAGGGAGTCACAGATACGCAGTATTTT
TRBJ1-1 | TRBV2 | NA | NA | CASSLRSGVAEAFF | TGTGCCAGCAGTCTACGTTCAGGGGTCGCTGAAGCTTTCTTT
TRBJ1-1 | TRBV10-3 | NA | NA | CAIQGTHTTEAFF | TGTGCCATACAGGGTACCCACACAACTGAAGCTTTCTTT
TRBJ1-1 | TRBV11-1 | NA | TRBD1 | CASSPTGRNTEAFF | TGTGCCAGCAGTCCGACAGGGAGGAACACTGAAGCTTTCTTT
TRBJ2-7 | TRBV16 | NA | TRBD2 | CASSLPQTGTSDYEQYF | TGTGCCAGCAGCCTCCCTCAGACCGGGACTAGCGACTACGAGCAGTACTTC
TRBJ2-3 | TRBV10-2 | NA | TRBD2 | CASSDPAGAITDTQYF | TGCGCCAGCAGTGACCCAGCGGGAGCGATCACAGATACGCAGTATTTT
TRBJ2-2 | TRBV19 | NA | TRBD1 | CASRTGADTGELFF | TGTGCCAGTAGGACAGGGGCGGACACCGGGGAGCTGTTTTTT
TRBJ1-3 | TRBV28 | NA | NA | CASTLVLGNTIYF | TGTGCCAGCACCCTTGTCCTAGGAAACACCATATATTTT
TRBJ2-1 | TRBV7-3 | NA | NA | CASSVQGRGHNEQFF | TGTGCCAGCAGCGTACAGGGTCGGGGCCACAATGAGCAGTTCTTC
TRBJ2-5 | TRBV9 | NA | TRBD2 | CASSVEAGGLETQYF | TGTGCCAGCAGCGTCGAAGCGGGAGGGCTAGAGACCCAGTACTTC
TRBJ2-7 | TRBV27 | NA | TRBD1 | CASSAGTAYEQYF | TGTGCCAGCAGCGCCGGGACAGCCTACGAGCAGTACTTC
TRBJ2-1 | TRBV9 | NA | NA | CASSVSSGWSSYNEQFF | TGTGCCAGCAGCGTATCTTCCGGCTGGAGCTCCTACAATGAGCAGTTCTTC
TRBJ2-1 | TRBV7-2 | NA | TRBD2 | CASSRLRLGLAGDEQFF | TGTGCCAGCAGCCGCCTAAGGTTAGGACTAGCGGGAGATGAGCAGTTCTTC
TRBJ2-1 | TRBV27 | NA | TRBD2 | CASSLVTGGPAEQFF | TGTGCCAGCAGTTTGGTTACGGGAGGGCCGGCTGAGCAGTTCTTC
TRBJ2-1 | TRBV7-2 | NA | TRBD2 | CASSRQARTSGRGDEQFF | TGTGCCAGCAGCCGCCAGGCCCGGACTAGCGGGAGAGGGGATGAGCAGTTCTTC
TRBJ2-5 | TRBV9 | NA | TRBD2 | CASSVRFGAGVEETQYF | TGTGCCAGCAGCGTCAGATTCGGAGCGGGAGTCGAAGAGACCCAGTACTTC
TRBJ2-2 | TRBV7-6 | NA | NA | CASSLLLGSGELFF | TGTGCCAGCAGCCTATTACTCGGGTCCGGGGAGCTGTTTTTT
TRBJ2-3 | TRBV5-1 | NA | NA | CASSLVGLSPGNTQYF | TGCGCCAGCAGCTTGGTTGGGCTATCGCCGGGGAATACGCAGTATTTT
TRBJ2-3 | TRBV11-3 | NA | NA | CASSLGGADTQYF | TGTGCCAGCAGCTTAGGCGGGGCAGATACGCAGTATTTT
TRBJ2-5 | TRBV5-1 | NA | TRBD2 | CASSLVSILAGPQETQYF | TGCGCCAGCAGCTTGGTCTCTATACTAGCGGGACCTCAAGAGACCCAGTACTTC
TRBJ1-1 | TRBV9 | NA | NA | CASSTHTGMNTEAFF | TGTGCCAGCAGCACGCATACAGGGATGAACACTGAAGCTTTCTTT
TRBJ1-2 | TRBV9 | NA | NA | CASSVAGGINGYTF | TGTGCCAGCAGCGTAGCGGGGGGCATTAATGGCTACACCTTC
TRBJ2-5 | TRBV28 | NA | TRBD2 | CASTGSSGGPRRSTQYF | TGTGCCAGCACCGGATCGAGCGGGGGGCCACGTAGATCGACCCAGTACTTC
TRBJ2-6 | TRBV4-1 | NA | TRBD1 | CASSQGRQGAPGANVLTF | TGCGCCAGCAGCCAAGGGCGGCAGGGGGCGCCGGGGGCCAACGTCCTGACTTTC
TRBJ1-3 | TRBV2 | NA | NA | CASFAPVSGNTIYF | TGTGCCAGCTTCGCGCCGGTCTCTGGAAACACCATATATTTT
TRBJ2-7 | TRBV7-9 | NA | NA | CASSPQKEREQYF | TGTGCCAGCAGCCCCCAGAAGGAGCGAGAGCAGTACTTC